One and the same sample provided the 29 T cell receptor beta chains below, sequenced in a study of radiation and T cells in renal cell carcinoma. Time point in this sample: blood 2 weeks post-SBRT. Regarding treatment: 15 Gy SBRT to primary tumor, nephrectomy 4 weeks later. Clones were sequenced by immunoSEQ multiplex PCR, and TCRdb holds only the in-frame ones, with some missing. In the table there are 160,000 or so clones, roughly 89% of which are singletons. The sample here was blood, taken from a patient whose treatment included radiotherapy and nephrectomy. The receptors originated from a woman aged 45-60 years with renal cell carcinoma.

This clone came up a few times. The CDR3 bases are TGCGCCAGCAGCTTACAGGACAGCCGGCGTAGCGAGCAGTACTTC. This sequence encodes CASSLQDSRRSEQYF. V and J are TRBV5-1 and TRBJ2-7; tentative D call: TRBD1 (6 bases). The ends were cut back, 2 bases at V and 6 bases at J, with 18 bases in the middle. CDR1 and CDR2 from the germline V gene are SGHRS and YFSETQ. The CDR3 runs to 15 residues.

The rearrangement links TRBV6-1 to TRBJ1-5; D not resolved. The CDR3 contains 14 residues. Trimming removed 2 bases at V and 3 bases at J, with 8 bases between. Germline loops: CDR1 MNHNS, CDR2 SASEGT. The CDR3 sequence is CASSELRANQPQHF. The CDR3 DNA is TGTGCCAGCAGTGAATTGCGGGCCAATCAGCCCCAGCATTTT.

Of note for this clone: One junction end disagrees with the germline gene, perhaps due to a read error. Other DNA sequences in the same sample also yield this CDR3. The rearrangement uses TRBV6-5 and TRBJ1-1, with D perhaps matching TRBD1 (6 bases). The CDR3 is made up of 14 amino acids. Germline CDR1 and CDR2: MNHEY and SVGAGI. The DNA of the CDR3 is TGCGCCAGCAGAGATCCCAGGGGTCGGGCTGAAGCTTTCTTT. This sequence encodes CASRDPRGRAEAFF.

This sequence joins TRBV18 and TRBJ2-2; perhaps TRBD2 as D (6 bases). The CDR3 has 14 amino acids. The V end lost 4 bases, the J end lost 3 bases, and 9 bases lay between the germline ends. Germline CDR1 reads KGHSH; CDR2 reads LQKENI. The DNA of the CDR3 is TGTGCCAGCTCACGGGACTCAGACACCGGGGAGCTGTTTTTT. The encoded protein is CASSRDSDTGELFF.

The rearrangement joins TRBV4-3 to TRBJ1-2; 8 bases fit TRBD1. Germline-derived CDR1 and CDR2 are LGHNA and YSLEER. V shed 8 bases and J 6 bases; nucleotides not matched to a gene: 11. The CDR3 runs to 14 residues. For the CDR3, the DNA is TGCGCCAGCGGGGTCTCAGGGGGCGGGAATGGCTACACCTTC. This sequence encodes CASGVSGGGNGYTF.

The sample holds one count of this clone. The chain couples TRBV19 to TRBJ2-3, with D unresolved. Trimming cost V 1 base and J 1 base, with 9 bases left between them. Germline loops: CDR1 LNHDA, CDR2 SQIVND (reference sequence). The CDR3 extends over 15 amino acids. CDR3 in DNA: TGTGCCAGTAGTATAGCCGTAGTCGGCACAGATACGCAGTATTTT. Amino acid sequence: CASSIAVVGTDTQYF. The full variable domain, its missing parts supplied by reference TRBV19 and TRBJ2-3, is DGGITQSPKYLFRKEGQNVTLSCEQNLNHDAMYWYRQDPGQGLRLIYYSQIVNDFQKGDIAEGYSVSREKKESFPLTVTSAQKNPTAFYLCASSIAVVGTDTQYFGPGTRLTVL.

The chain uses TRBV6-5 and TRBJ2-5; tentative D call: TRBD1 (6 bases). The V and J ends lost 4 bases and 5 bases respectively, with 8 bases between them. Germline assignment: CDR1 MNHEY and CDR2 SVGAGI. The length of the CDR3 is 12 residues. This chain's CDR3 is CASSLDSETQYF. The CDR3 DNA follows: TGTGCCAGCAGTTTGGACAGTGAGACCCAGTACTTC.

V and J are TRBV6-5 and TRBJ1-2; a weak D match, TRBD1 (6 bases). The germline V gene has CDR1 MNHEY and CDR2 SVGAGI. The CDR3 is 16 amino acids. V lost 3 bases to trimming and J lost 3 bases, with 17 bases between them. The CDR3 DNA follows: TGTGCCAGCAGTTATGGATACAGGGTTAGTCACTATGGCTACACCTTC. Translation: CASSYGYRVSHYGYTF.

The chain couples TRBV7-9 to TRBJ1-4; weak D call: TRBD1 (5 bases). The CDR3 spans 15 residues. Trimming left V 5 bases short and J 0 bases short, with 10 bases between. CDR1 and CDR2 (germline): SEHNR, FQNEAQ (reference sequence). The CDR3 region is CASSPTGATNEKLFF. In DNA, the CDR3 is TGTGCCAGCAGCCCCACAGGCGCAACTAATGAAAAACTGTTTTTT.

In its sample, this clone was seen a few times. This chain links TRBV15 with TRBJ1-6, with 8 bases aligning to TRBD1. This CDR3 has 15 residues. Trimming removed 1 base from V and 10 bases from J; junction bases left unmatched: 6. From germline, CDR1 is LNHNV and CDR2 YYDKDF (reference sequence). DNA for the CDR3: TGTGCCACCAGCAGAGGGAGGACAGGGCTCTCACCCCTCCACTTT. This encodes CATSRGRTGLSPLHF.

The chain employs TRBV6-5 and TRBJ1-1; a weak D match, TRBD1 (5 bases). CDR1 and CDR2 from the germline V gene are MNHEY and SVGAGI. CDR3 size: 14 residues. V dropped 6 bases and J dropped 10 bases, with 21 bases sitting between them. DNA of the CDR3: TGTGCCAGCAGACCCGACAGTAGGGGTTCAGGAGCTTTCTTT. This translates into CASRPDSRGSGAFF.

This clone was counted once. The chain combines TRBV11-2 with TRBJ2-1; D ambiguous. Trimming pared 8 bases from V and 0 bases from J, leaving 11 bases between. CDR1 and CDR2 (germline): SGHAT, FQNNGV. The CDR3 covers 14 residues. CDR3 coding DNA: TGTGCCAGCCAGCCTTGGAGCTCCTACAATGAGCAGTTCTTC. Encoded protein: CASQPWSSYNEQFF. Supplemented by reference TRBV11-2 and TRBJ2-1, the full variable domain reads EAGVAQSPRYKIIEKRQSVAFWCNPISGHATLYWYQQILGQGPKLLIQFQNNGVVDDSQLPKDRFSAERLKGVDSTLKIQPAKLEDSAVYLCASQPWSSYNEQFFGPGTRLTVL.

This clone has a single count. The genes are TRBV4-3 and TRBJ1-1, with TRBD1 as a possible D gene (5 bases). Per the germline V gene, CDR1 is LGHNA and CDR2 is YSLEER. The CDR3 contains 14 residues. Trimming stripped 2 bases from V and 1 base from J, with 8 bases between. The CDR3: CASSQSRENTEAFF. The CDR3 DNA is TGCGCCAGCAGCCAATCCAGGGAGAACACTGAAGCTTTCTTT.

V usage is TRBV14 and J usage is TRBJ1-3; D might be TRBD1 (5 bases). V was shortened by 6 bases and J by 5 bases, with 11 bases between the two germline ends. CDR1 and CDR2 (germline): SGHDN, FVKESK. The CDR3 is 13 residues long. The CDR3 region is CASRGTTRNTIYF. CDR3 DNA: TGTGCCAGCAGGGGGACGACGAGAAACACCATATATTTT.

This clone appeared a single time. The sample contains more than one DNA sequence encoding this CDR3. The chain combines TRBV4-3 with TRBJ2-2; tentatively, D is TRBD1 or TRBD2 (5 bases each). The V end was cut by 1 base, the J end by 9 bases, with 9 bases between. CDR1 is LGHNA, CDR2 YSLEER, per germline. The CDR3 has 13 amino acids. The CDR3 sequence: CASSQGGTRELFF. As DNA, the CDR3 is TGCGCCAGCAGCCAAGGGGGGACGCGGGAGCTGTTTTTT.

This clone was counted between two and nine times. The J gene is TRBJ1-1, the V gene TRBV10-2; tentatively, D is TRBD1 (5 bases). Germline CDR1 is WSHSY and CDR2 is SAAADI. V was clipped by 4 bases and J by 5 bases, with 14 bases between them. The CDR3 sequence is 14 residues long. Here the CDR3 DNA reads TGCGCCAGCAGTGTAGGGGAGTTGGGGACTGAAGCTTTCTTT. Its protein is CASSVGELGTEAFF.

The chain carries TRBV10-3 and TRBJ1-3; D is unclear. Germline V lookup: CDR1 ENHRY, CDR2 SYGVKD. V lost 0 bases to trimming and J lost 0 bases, with 12 bases between them. The CDR3 sequence is 17 residues long. CDR3 protein: CAISESLGSSSGNTIYF. CDR3 DNA sequence: TGTGCCATCAGTGAGTCTTTGGGCAGTTCCTCTGGAAACACCATATATTTT.

The genes are TRBV12-5 and TRBJ2-3; 8 nucleotides agree with TRBD2. With 0 bases clipped from V and 7 bases from J, the junction kept 6 bases outside the gene matches. The CDR3 loop spans 15 amino acids. CDR1 LGHNT and CDR2 FRNRAP come from the germline V gene. The CDR3 coding sequence is TGTGCTAGTGGTTTGGTACTAGCGGAGAGCTATACGCAGTATTTT. Its translation: CASGLVLAESYTQYF.

The rearrangement uses TRBV6-6 and TRBJ1-4, with D uncertain. V shed 2 bases and J shed 2 bases, with 6 bases lying between them. Germline V CDR1 and CDR2: MNHNY, SVGAGI (reference sequence). The CDR3 is made up of 14 amino acids. The CDR3 is CASSYEGTNEKLFF. The CDR3 DNA reads as TGTGCCAGCAGTTACGAAGGCACTAATGAAAAACTGTTTTTT.

The CDR3 DNA reads as TGTGCCAGCAGCGAGGGACAGGGCCTGAATCAGCCCCAGCATTTT. Translated, it gives CASSEGQGLNQPQHF. The chain recombines TRBV9 with TRBJ1-5; 9 bases align to TRBD1. V dropped 3 bases and J dropped 4; count of bases not matched to a gene: 5. Germline V gene data show CDR1 as SGDLS and CDR2 as YYNGEE. The CDR3 runs 15 residues.

As regards this clone: Other DNA sequences in the sample encode the same CDR3. The J gene is TRBJ2-7, the V gene TRBV29-1; possibly TRBD1 or TRBD2 for D (5 bases each). V was pared by 6 bases and J by 0 bases, with 9 bases between. There are 12 residues in the CDR3. Germline V gene data show CDR1 as SQVTM and CDR2 as ANQGSEA. CDR3 bases: TGCAGCGTGGGACGGAGCTCCTACGAGCAGTACTTC. It encodes CSVGRSSYEQYF.

This clone showed up just a few times. The chain has TRBV7-2 and TRBJ1-6; no clear D. The CDR3 is 12 amino acids. The V end was cut by 5 bases, the J end by 10 bases, with 9 bases between. CDR1 is SGHTA and CDR2 is FQGNSA in the germline V gene. The CDR3 region is CASSVMESPLHF. CDR3 nucleotides: TGTGCCAGCAGCGTCATGGAGTCACCCCTCCACTTT.

The chain carries TRBV30 and TRBJ1-2; no clear D gene. CDR3 length: 13 amino acids. Trimming removed 4 bases at V and 6 bases at J, with 15 bases between. CDR1 GTSNPN and CDR2 SVGIG come from the germline V gene (reference sequence). This CDR3 is CAWKRWAGDGYTF. As DNA, the CDR3 is TGTGCCTGGAAACGGTGGGCAGGAGATGGCTACACCTTC.

This clone was picked up a small number of times. The V and J genes are TRBV30 and TRBJ1-6; no clear D gene. There are 14 residues in the CDR3. V was clipped by 2 bases and J by 5 bases, with 10 bases between them. Per germline, CDR1 GTSNPN and CDR2 SVGIG (reference sequence). CDR3 nucleotide sequence: TGTGCCTGGAGTCGTGGCGGGGATAATTCACCCCTCCACTTT. Translation: CAWSRGGDNSPLHF.

The V and J genes are TRBV6-5 and TRBJ2-2; D tentatively reads TRBD1 or TRBD2 (5 bases each). The germline V gene has CDR1 MNHEY and CDR2 SVGAGI. The CDR3 length is 16 residues. V lost 4 bases and J lost 2, with 14 bases in between. CDR3 DNA sequence: TGTGCCAGCAGTTTCTACCGGGGCAGCAACACCGGGGAGCTGTTTTTT. Translation: CASSFYRGSNTGELFF.

The chain joins TRBV6-6 to TRBJ2-1; the D gene is possibly TRBD1 (5 bases). The V end was cut by 5 bases, the J end by 7 bases, with 18 bases between. The CDR3 is made up of 15 amino acids. Germline CDR1 MNHNY, CDR2 SVGAGI (reference sequence). CDR3 nucleotides: TGTGCCAGCAGTAGGGCAGGGCTGGTCGGGAATGAGCAGTTCTTC. It yields the protein CASSRAGLVGNEQFF.

This chain joins TRBV2 and TRBJ2-3, with TRBD2 matching over 16 bases. Germline CDR1 SNHLY, CDR2 FYNNEI. Trimming removed 7 bases from V and 2 bases from J; junction bases left unmatched: 6. The CDR3 is 17 residues long. The CDR3 DNA follows: TGTGCCAGCACCGAGGGACTAGCGGGGGGGCCCACAGATACGCAGTATTTT. It translates to CASTEGLAGGPTDTQYF.

The chain uses TRBV19 and TRBJ1-6; D is undetermined. Germline CDR1 is LNHDA and CDR2 is SQIVND (reference sequence). This CDR3 comprises 16 residues. Trimming stripped 3 bases from V and 0 bases from J, with 9 bases between. CDR3 in DNA: TGTGCCAGTAGTATTGACGCCAGCTCCTATAATTCACCCCTCCACTTT. Its translation: CASSIDASSYNSPLHF.

The chain is built from TRBV5-1 and TRBJ1-4, with D perhaps matching TRBD1 (6 bases). Germline assignment: CDR1 SGHRS and CDR2 YFSETQ. This CDR3 comprises 16 residues. The ends were cut back, 4 bases at V and 5 bases at J, with 18 bases in the middle. CDR3 region: CASSPPSGGRNEKLFF. The CDR3 coding sequence is TGCGCCAGCAGCCCCCCTAGCGGGGGCCGGAATGAAAAACTGTTTTTT. The full variable domain, with the rest looked up from reference TRBV5-1 and TRBJ1-4, is KAGVTQTPRYLIKTRGQQVTLSCSPISGHRSVSWYQQTPGQGLQFLFEYFSETQRNKGNFPGRFSGRQFSNSRSEMNVSTLELGDSALYLCASSPPSGGRNEKLFFGSGTQLSVL.